The 10 T cell receptor beta chains below come from one sample, sequenced in a study of spatial heterogeneity in lung cancer. Overall study findings and caveats: How many expanded intratumoral alpha and beta TCRs were present tracked the tumor mutation count, which was a count of nonsynonymous mutations.

Their recognized antigens are unknown. TCRdb re-derived calls from the 5' RACE reads in MiXCR, one entry per CDR3 protein. The sample yields about 6,000 distinct CDR3 sequences, 14% seen once. Time point given: sample taken at primary tumor resection. The sequenced sample was lung tumor tissue, obtained at surgery. The receptors come from a male donor with early-stage non-small cell lung cancer.

Remarks on this clonotype: The library was designed around alpha chains, so this beta chain is a stray read whose abundance carries little weight. This chain connects TRBV7-9 to TRBJ2-5; no definite D call. Germline assignment: CDR1 SEHNR and CDR2 FQNEAQ (reference sequence). CDR3 length equals 16 residues. The V and J ends lost 1 base and 0 bases respectively, with 12 bases between them. For the CDR3, the DNA is TGTGCCAGCAGCTTAGATACCAAATTGTACCAAGAGACCCAGTACTTC. This gives the protein CASSLDTKLYQETQYF.

By share, this clonotype counts as medium-sized (0.01 to 0.1%). Since the library was made to target alpha chains, this beta chain is a stray read and its abundance is not meaningful. The V gene is TRBV2, the J gene TRBJ2-3; 7 bases align to TRBD1. J gave up 1 base and V 5 bases, and 9 bases lay outside the gene matches. Germline lookup yields CDR1 SNHLY and CDR2 FYNNEI. The CDR3 runs 16 residues. DNA for the CDR3: TGTGCCAGCAGTAAAAGACAGGGTCGAGGCACAGATACGCAGTATTTT. It yields the protein CASSKRQGRGTDTQYF.

By frequency in the sample, this clonotype is medium-sized. Because this beta chain is a stray read in a library intended to capture alpha chains, its abundance should not be given much weight. The chain employs TRBV7-9 and TRBJ2-1; 9 bases fit TRBD2. This CDR3 comprises 16 residues. The junction had 12 bases not matched to a gene; V was cut back by 5 bases and J by 7 bases. Per the germline V gene, CDR1 is SEHNR and CDR2 is FQNEAQ (reference sequence). DNA of the CDR3: TGTGCCAGCAGCCAAGGGGGCGGGAGGGCCCGAAATGAGCAGTTCTTC. It codes for CASSQGGGRARNEQFF.

In this sample, this clonotype turned up once. Because it lacks the conserved phenylalanine or tryptophan at the end, this CDR3 is likely a read error. This beta chain lies outside the target of a library built for alpha chains; its clone size means little. This chain links TRBV12-3 or TRBV12-4 with TRBJ2-1; D is uncertain. V was clipped by 4 bases and J by 6 bases, with 10 bases between them. This CDR3 contains 13 residues. In nucleotides, the CDR3 is TGTGCCAGCAGTTATGTAGTCATCAATGAGCAGTTCTCC. Its translation is CASSYVVINEQFS.

This clonotype was counted many times. The library was prepared for alpha chains; this beta chain is a stray read, so its frequency means little. This chain links TRBV29-1 with TRBJ2-7, with 8 positions matching TRBD1. Trimming at V came to 5 bases and at J to 6 bases, leaving 3 bases not matched to a gene. The germline V gene encodes CDR1 SQVTM and CDR2 ANQGSEA. The CDR3 spans 11 residues. The CDR3 DNA reads as TGCAGCGTTCGGACAGGGTCCGAGCAGTACTTC. Amino acid sequence: CSVRTGSEQYF.

This clonotype ranks as large (0.1 to 1%). With the library built for alpha chains, this beta chain is off target and its frequency is not meaningful. This rearrangement joins TRBV20-1 to TRBJ2-2; TRBD2 aligns across 12 bases. Germline-derived CDR1 and CDR2 are DFQATT and SNEGSKA (reference sequence). The CDR3 sequence is 16 residues long. J gave up 2 bases and V 6 bases, and 7 bases lay outside the gene matches. CDR3 in DNA: TGCAGTGCCAAGCTAGCGGGAGGGGGAAACACCGGGGAGCTGTTTTTT. As protein: CSAKLAGGGNTGELFF.

This clonotype qualifies as medium-sized (0.01 to 0.1%). The library was designed around alpha chains, so this beta chain is a stray read whose abundance carries little weight. This chain uses TRBV7-9 with TRBJ2-1; D gene uncertain. V lost 1 base and J lost 10, with 8 bases in between. The CDR3 spans 12 residues. Germline CDR1 SEHNR, CDR2 FQNEAQ (reference sequence). CDR3 residues: CASSLDPLEQFF. As DNA, the CDR3 is TGTGCCAGCAGCTTAGACCCCCTGGAGCAGTTCTTC.

Ten or more counts support this clonotype. The size of this beta chain means little, since it is a stray read in a library made for alpha chains. The V and J genes are TRBV12-3 or TRBV12-4 and TRBJ2-1; possible D gene TRBD1, 6 bases. CDR3 size: 13 residues. The V and J ends lost 6 bases and 11 bases respectively, with 17 bases between them. CDR3 region: CASSQIAQGKQFF. CDR3 in DNA: TGTGCCAGCAGCCAAATCGCCCAGGGGAAGCAGTTCTTC.

This clonotype qualifies as medium-sized. Little can be read into the size of this beta chain, an off-target read in a library designed for alpha chains. V usage is TRBV6-1 and J usage is TRBJ1-2, with a tentative D call TRBD1 (6 bases). This CDR3 has 11 residues. Germline V gene sequence: CDR1 MNHNS, CDR2 SASEGT. V was clipped by 6 bases and J by 7 bases, with 9 bases between them. CDR3 residues: CASRQGSGYTF. CDR3 sequence (DNA): TGTGCCAGCAGACAGGGATCTGGCTACACCTTC.

A remark on this clonotype: This beta chain is an unintended read in a library built for alpha chains; its size means little. V usage is TRBV2 and J usage is TRBJ1-4; D unclear. The V gene lost 4 bases and the J gene lost 7 bases, with 10 bases spanning the gap. The CDR3 has 13 amino acids. The germline gives CDR1 SNHLY, CDR2 FYNNEI. The CDR3 nucleotides read TGTGCCAGCAGTGTCCCGGAGGGTGAAAAACTGTTTTTT. Translating gives CASSVPEGEKLFF. The variable domain in full, with the rest retrieved from reference TRBV2 and TRBJ1-4, is EPEVTQTPSHQVTQMGQEVILRCVPISNHLYFYWYRQILGQKVEFLVSFYNNEISEKSEIFDDQFSVERPDGSNFTLKIRSTKLEDSAMYFCASSVPEGEKLFFGSGTQLSVL.